A single sample gave rise to the 28 T cell receptor beta chains below, sequenced in a study of blood T cell repertoires in COVID-19. Only in-frame clones appear in the TCRdb table, and some are missing; sequencing was by immunoSEQ multiplex PCR. The table has about 300,000 clones, roughly nine tenths seen once. What was sequenced was PBMCs or T cells enriched from blood (not recorded which). These receptors were collected from a woman aged 25 to 45 who had recovered from COVID-19.

V and J are TRBV6-2 or TRBV6-3 and TRBJ2-7, with 8 bases identical to TRBD2. Germline lookup yields CDR1 MNHEY and CDR2 SVGEGT. Losses at the gene ends were 5 bases for V and 3 bases for J; bases not matched to a gene: 6. The CDR3 runs to 14 residues. Here the CDR3 reads CASSIGGGSYEQYF. DNA of the CDR3: TGTGCCAGCAGTATCGGGGGGGGCAGCTACGAGCAGTACTTC.

This clone came up a few times. This chain connects TRBV4-1 to TRBJ1-2; no clear D. The CDR3 contains 16 residues. In germline, CDR1 is MGHRA, CDR2 YSYEKL. The V gene lost 1 base and the J gene lost 2 bases, with 14 bases spanning the gap. The CDR3 DNA sequence: TGCGCCAGCAGCCAAGTCCCGGGAATGGCCAACTATGGCTACACCTTC. Its translation is CASSQVPGMANYGYTF.

The CDR3 coding sequence is TGTGCCAGCACCCGGGGGAGCGGGGATCTCTCCTACGAGCAGTACTTC. Its translation: CASTRGSGDLSYEQYF. The chain joins TRBV2 to TRBJ2-7, with 7 bases aligning to TRBD2. Germline V gene sequence: CDR1 SNHLY, CDR2 FYNNEI. The CDR3 consists of 16 residues. The junction had 12 bases not matched to a gene; V was cut back by 7 bases and J by 0 bases.

This clone appeared a few times. The V call is TRBV10-1, the J call TRBJ2-7; 8 nucleotides match TRBD2. This CDR3 has 15 amino acids. Germline lookup yields CDR1 WNHNN and CDR2 SYGVQD (reference sequence). Unmatched junction bases numbered 5, after V lost 0 bases and J lost 4 bases. In DNA, the CDR3 is TGCGCCAGCAGTGAGTCCACTAGCGGAACTTACGAGCAGTACTTC. This translates into CASSESTSGTYEQYF.

Only one count was recorded for this clone. The chain links TRBV7-8 to TRBJ2-3, with D uncertain. The germline V gene has CDR1 SGHVS and CDR2 FQNEAQ. This CDR3 has 15 residues. The V end lost 3 bases, the J end lost 3 bases, and 13 bases lay between the germline ends. CDR3 amino acids: CASSFTKTRTDTQYF. The CDR3 DNA is TGTGCCAGCAGCTTCACTAAGACTCGGACAGATACGCAGTATTTT.

This chain uses TRBV5-1 with TRBJ2-5; 11 bases agree with TRBD1. The CDR3 runs to 15 residues. Germline V gives CDR1 SGHRS, CDR2 YFSETQ. With V trimmed by 4 bases and J by 5 bases, 7 bases remained unmatched. The CDR3 loop reads CASSPDRGRGETQYF. The DNA for the CDR3 is TGCGCCAGCAGCCCGGACAGGGGGCGAGGGGAGACCCAGTACTTC.

This rearrangement joins TRBV30 to TRBJ2-1; D may be TRBD2 (6 bases). The CDR3 covers 14 residues. Deletions cut 3 bases from V and 5 bases from J, with 14 bases between. In germline, CDR1 is GTSNPN, CDR2 SVGIG (reference sequence). CDR3 loop: CAWSSFGGDNEQFF. CDR3 DNA: TGTGCCTGGAGCTCTTTCGGCGGGGACAATGAGCAGTTCTTC.

The J gene is TRBJ1-2, the V gene TRBV5-8, with D perhaps matching TRBD1 (5 bases). The ends were cut back, 4 bases at V and 5 bases at J, with 12 bases in the middle. The CDR3 runs to 13 residues. The germline V gene encodes CDR1 SGHTS and CDR2 YDEGEE. The CDR3, as DNA: TGTGCCAGCAGCCCGGGGGTGGCGTATGGCTACACCTTC. Encoded protein: CASSPGVAYGYTF.

The rearrangement uses TRBV7-9 and TRBJ1-3; no clear D. V gave up 3 bases and J gave up 0 bases, with 9 bases separating them. This CDR3 spans 15 amino acids. Germline CDR1 and CDR2: SEHNR and FQNEAQ (reference sequence). CDR3 nucleotide sequence: TGTGCCAGCAGCTTCCTTAGGAGCTCTGGAAACACCATATATTTT. Residues: CASSFLRSSGNTIYF. The entire variable domain, with the rest obtained from reference TRBV7-9 and TRBJ1-3, is as follows: DTGVSQNPRHKITKRGQNVTFRCDPISEHNRLYWYRQTLGQGPEFLTYFQNEAQLEKSRLLSDRFSAERPKGSFSTLEIQRTEQGDSAMYLCASSFLRSSGNTIYFGEGSWLTVV.

The chain is built from TRBV2 and TRBJ1-1; 8 nucleotides agree with TRBD1. Germline-derived CDR1 and CDR2 are SNHLY and FYNNEI. V lost 7 bases and J lost 6; bases outside the gene matches: 7. The CDR3 loop spans 13 amino acids. The CDR3 region is CASKGTGWSEAFF. The CDR3 nucleotides are TGTGCCAGCAAGGGGACAGGTTGGTCTGAAGCTTTCTTT.

The count of this clone is one. The chain is built from TRBV2 and TRBJ2-7; 10 bases align to TRBD1. The trim removed 5 bases at V and 2 bases at J, leaving 6 bases unmatched. In germline, CDR1 is SNHLY, CDR2 FYNNEI. The CDR3 is 15 amino acids. The chain's CDR3 is CASSTGTGAAYEQYF. DNA for the CDR3: TGTGCCAGCAGTACCGGGACAGGGGCCGCCTACGAGCAGTACTTC.

The V call is TRBV9, the J call TRBJ2-6, with D unresolved. The germline CDR1 and CDR2 sequences are SGDLS and YYNGEE. This CDR3 region has 15 residues. Between the trimmed V and J ends, which lost 0 bases and 3 bases, there was a span of 7 bases. CDR3 region: CASSVVRSGANVLTF. In DNA, the CDR3 is TGTGCCAGCAGCGTAGTAAGGAGTGGGGCCAACGTCCTGACTTTC.

The rearrangement joins TRBV30 to TRBJ1-2; TRBD1 aligns across 8 bases. This CDR3 comprises 12 residues. Germline assignment: CDR1 GTSNPN and CDR2 SVGIG (reference sequence). V lost 2 bases, J lost 6 bases, and 2 bases stayed unmatched. In nucleotides, the CDR3 is TGTGCCTGGAGTCCACAGGGGGATGGCTACACCTTC. This gives the protein CAWSPQGDGYTF.

This clone was observed a few times. This chain links TRBV5-4 with TRBJ2-7; weak D call: TRBD1 (5 bases). CDR1 is SGHNT and CDR2 is YYREEE in the germline V gene (reference sequence). V lost 4 bases and J lost 2, with 16 bases in between. This CDR3 contains 15 residues. This CDR3 reads CASSQDTVGPYEQYF. The DNA of the CDR3 is TGTGCCAGCAGCCAGGACACGGTGGGTCCCTACGAGCAGTACTTC.

The chain employs TRBV29-1 and TRBJ2-5, with D tentatively TRBD1 (5 bases). The ends were cut back, 7 bases at V and 1 base at J, with 13 bases in the middle. The CDR3 loop spans 13 amino acids. Germline V lookup: CDR1 SQVTM, CDR2 ANQGSEA. CDR3 nucleotide sequence: TGCAGCGCCAGGGTGGCACCCCAAGAGACCCAGTACTTC. It encodes CSARVAPQETQYF.

This chain uses TRBV10-2 with TRBJ1-1; no clear D. The CDR3 totals 13 residues. V was trimmed by 3 bases and J by 3 bases, leaving 8 bases between them. Germline CDR1 and CDR2: WSHSY and SAAADI. CDR3 sequence reads: CASSDGVYTEAFF. CDR3 DNA: TGCGCCAGCAGTGACGGAGTTTACACTGAAGCTTTCTTT.

The chain recombines TRBV30 with TRBJ2-5; 8 bases align to TRBD2. The CDR3 runs to 15 residues. The germline CDR1 and CDR2 sequences are GTSNPN and SVGIG (reference sequence). V trimming: 0 bases; J trimming: 1 base; junction bases outside the gene matches: 4. The CDR3 sequence: CAWSVGLAGQETQYF. The CDR3 DNA is TGTGCCTGGAGTGTAGGGCTAGCGGGCCAAGAGACCCAGTACTTC.

The rearrangement uses TRBV18 and TRBJ2-5, with D possibly matching TRBD2 (6 bases). V was pared by 4 bases and J by 4 bases, with 19 bases between. Per germline, CDR1 KGHSH and CDR2 LQKENI. This CDR3 is 16 amino acids long. The CDR3: CASSRADGGQGETQYF. For the CDR3, the DNA is TGTGCCAGCTCACGTGCTGACGGGGGTCAGGGAGAGACCCAGTACTTC.

The chain carries TRBV19 and TRBJ1-4; the match to TRBD1 covers 8 bases. In germline, CDR1 is LNHDA, CDR2 SQIVND (reference sequence). The CDR3 totals 16 residues. V was clipped by 4 bases and J by 3 bases; unmatched bases: 7. DNA of the CDR3: TGTGCCAGTAGTAGATCCGGGACAGGTTCTAATGAAAAACTGTTTTTT. It is translated as CASSRSGTGSNEKLFF. Full variable domain (remainder filled in from reference TRBV19 and TRBJ1-4): DGGITQSPKYLFRKEGQNVTLSCEQNLNHDAMYWYRQDPGQGLRLIYYSQIVNDFQKGDIAEGYSVSREKKESFPLTVTSAQKNPTAFYLCASSRSGTGSNEKLFFGSGTQLSVL.

This clone was detected only once. This chain uses TRBV6-2 or TRBV6-3 with TRBJ1-5; 9 positions match TRBD1. The CDR3 is 15 residues long. Germline CDR1 reads MNHEY; CDR2 reads SVGEGT. Trimming removed 4 bases from V and 4 bases from J; junction bases left unmatched: 5. In DNA, the CDR3 is TGTGCCAGCAGTTTGGGGACAGGGCGAAATCAGCCCCAGCATTTT. Amino acid sequence: CASSLGTGRNQPQHF.

This chain links TRBV10-1 with TRBJ2-7, with D possibly matching TRBD1 (6 bases). Looked up from germline, CDR1 is WNHNN and CDR2 is SYGVQD (reference sequence). The CDR3 loop spans 13 amino acids. The germline V and J ends were trimmed by 3 bases and 5 bases, with 11 bases remaining between them. CDR3 in amino acids: CASSEWDTDEQYF. DNA of the CDR3: TGCGCCAGCAGTGAATGGGACACCGACGAGCAGTACTTC.

The genes are TRBV5-1 and TRBJ2-2; a possible D gene is TRBD1 (6 bases). V lost 0 bases and J 5 bases, leaving 11 bases between the germline ends. Germline V gene data show CDR1 as SGHRS and CDR2 as YFSETQ. The CDR3 covers 15 residues. The CDR3 reads CASSLAGTLTGELFF. The CDR3 DNA follows: TGCGCCAGCAGCTTGGCCGGGACACTGACCGGGGAGCTGTTTTTT.

The chain uses TRBV7-9 and TRBJ1-5; weak D call: TRBD1 (5 bases). V lost 1 base and J lost 7, with 14 bases in between. CDR3 length: 15 amino acids. The germline V gene has CDR1 SEHNR and CDR2 FQNEAQ (reference sequence). CDR3 DNA: TGTGCCAGCAGCTTAGTGGGAGGGGCAGGCCAGCCCCAGCATTTT. It is translated as CASSLVGGAGQPQHF.

The rearrangement joins TRBV25-1 to TRBJ2-7, with D maybe TRBD1 (7 bases). Germline-derived CDR1 and CDR2 are MGHDK and SYGVNS. The CDR3 has 15 amino acids. The V end was cut by 7 bases, the J end by 5 bases, with 21 bases between. The CDR3 sequence is CASNHQDRRVDEQYF. The CDR3 nucleotides are TGTGCCAGCAACCATCAGGACAGGAGGGTCGACGAGCAGTACTTC.

V usage is TRBV24-1 and J usage is TRBJ1-1; tentatively, D is TRBD1 (6 bases). This CDR3 has 14 amino acids. The germline V gene encodes CDR1 KGHDR and CDR2 SFDVKD. Trimming left V 3 bases short and J 1 base short, with 8 bases between. The CDR3: CATSDGQSNTEAFF. The CDR3 nucleotides read TGTGCCACCAGTGATGGACAGTCGAACACTGAAGCTTTCTTT.

The chain is built from TRBV6-5 and TRBJ1-2; TRBD1 matches at 8 bases. The junction had 4 bases not matched to a gene; V was cut back by 5 bases and J by 2 bases. Germline V gives CDR1 MNHEY, CDR2 SVGAGI. The CDR3 has 14 residues. The CDR3 DNA sequence: TGTGCCAGCAGTACCGGGACAGGAAACTATGGCTACACCTTC. It yields the protein CASSTGTGNYGYTF.

This sequence joins TRBV27 and TRBJ2-2; maybe TRBD2 (6 bases). The V end was cut by 7 bases, the J end by 7 bases, with 13 bases between. CDR3 size: 13 residues. In germline, CDR1 is MNHEY, CDR2 SMNVEV (reference sequence). Here the CDR3 reads CASTTWGVGELFF. For the CDR3, the DNA is TGTGCCAGCACAACCTGGGGGGTCGGGGAGCTGTTTTTT.

The CDR3 coding sequence is TGTGCCAGCAGCTCTGACAGGAATGAAAAACTGTTTTTT. Its translation is CASSSDRNEKLFF. The rearrangement joins TRBV11-2 to TRBJ1-4, with a weak D call TRBD1 (6 bases). Germline V gene data show CDR1 as SGHAT and CDR2 as FQNNGV. The CDR3 sequence is 13 residues long. V gave up 4 bases and J gave up 5 bases, with 8 bases separating them.